These 12 T cell receptor beta chains came from one sample sequenced in a study of T cell responses to AZD1222 COVID-19 vaccine. The data were produced by immunoSEQ multiplex PCR, yet TCRdb's version contains in-frame clones alone and is incomplete. This table has about 81,000 clones, approximately 85% appearing once. Specimen: peripheral blood, collected 28 days after the second AZD1222 dose. These receptors all stem from an adult who received the AZD1222 COVID-19 vaccine.

This clone was detected a few times. The J gene is TRBJ2-5, the V gene TRBV3-1 (or the pseudogene TRBV3-2), with no clear D. Germline CDR1 reads LGHDT; CDR2 reads YNNKEL (reference sequence). CDR3 length: 11 amino acids. Trimming removed 5 bases at V and 5 bases at J, with 6 bases between. The CDR3 spells CASSYDETQYF. The CDR3 region has the DNA TGTGCCAGCAGCTACGACGAGACCCAGTACTTC.

The V and J genes are TRBV5-1 and TRBJ2-2; 8 positions agree with TRBD1. This CDR3 spans 14 amino acids. Germline V gives CDR1 SGHRS, CDR2 YFSETQ. V dropped 4 bases and J dropped 6; count of bases not matched to a gene: 5. DNA for the CDR3: TGCGCCAGCAGCCTGACAGGGGTGGCCGGGGAGCTGTTTTTT. It specifies CASSLTGVAGELFF.

The chain is built from TRBV30 and TRBJ2-6; D is possibly TRBD1 (6 bases). Germline V gives CDR1 GTSNPN, CDR2 SVGIG (reference sequence). V dropped 2 bases and J dropped 0 bases, with 17 bases sitting between them. This CDR3 has 18 residues. Here the CDR3 DNA reads TGTGCCTGGAGTTGGGGGCCGACTCGGAGCTCTGGGGCCAACGTCCTGACTTTC. Amino acids: CAWSWGPTRSSGANVLTF.

This clone was counted many times. V is TRBV2 and J is TRBJ2-2; the D gene could be TRBD1 or TRBD2 (5 bases each). The CDR3 is made up of 15 amino acids. Trimming stripped 6 bases from V and 2 bases from J, with 13 bases between. CDR1 and CDR2 (germline): SNHLY, FYNNEI. This chain's CDR3 is CASRRRDLNTGELFF. Here the CDR3 DNA reads TGTGCCAGCAGACGTAGGGACCTAAACACCGGGGAGCTGTTTTTT.

The chain combines TRBV5-6 with TRBJ1-2, with a tentative D call TRBD1 (6 bases). Germline V gene sequence: CDR1 SGHDT, CDR2 YYEEEE. There are 14 residues in the CDR3. Trimming removed 0 bases from V and 4 bases from J, with 10 bases in between. CDR3: CASSLGGGAYGYTF. In DNA, the CDR3 is TGTGCCAGCAGCTTGGGTGGGGGGGCCTATGGCTACACCTTC.

The chain carries TRBV7-2 and TRBJ1-2; 9 bases align to TRBD1. This CDR3 has 18 residues. J gave up 1 base and V 2 bases, and 11 bases lay outside the gene matches. Germline assignment: CDR1 SGHTA and CDR2 FQGNSA. Here the CDR3 reads CASSLSPGQGSINYGYTF. The CDR3 DNA sequence: TGTGCCAGCAGCTTATCTCCGGGACAGGGCTCGATTAACTATGGCTACACCTTC.

The rearrangement joins TRBV3-1 (or the pseudogene TRBV3-2) to TRBJ1-6; D is ambiguous. The CDR3 is made up of 12 amino acids. The germline V gene encodes CDR1 LGHDT and CDR2 YNNKEL (reference sequence). The V and J ends lost 8 bases and 6 bases respectively, with 8 bases between them. The CDR3 loop is CASDGGNSPLHF. CDR3 coding DNA: TGTGCCAGCGACGGAGGTAATTCACCCCTCCACTTT.

The rearrangement uses TRBV28 and TRBJ1-1; D not resolved. Germline lookup yields CDR1 MDHEN and CDR2 SYDVKM. Trimming removed 5 bases at V and 0 bases at J, with 7 bases between. The CDR3 has 13 amino acids. Here the CDR3 reads CASSPPVNTEAFF. As DNA, the CDR3 is TGTGCCAGCAGTCCACCCGTGAACACTGAAGCTTTCTTT.

The table lists this clone with a count of one. The chain has TRBV11-3 and TRBJ2-7; TRBD1 matches 9 bases. The J segment lost 6 bases and the V segment lost 5 bases, leaving 5 bases of the junction unmatched. The CDR3 loop spans 13 amino acids. From germline, CDR1 is SGHNT and CDR2 YENEEA. In DNA, the CDR3 is TGTGCCAGCAGCACCGGGACAGGGTTCGAGCAGTACTTC. Protein sequence: CASSTGTGFEQYF.

The CDR3 loop is CASSGRGGDTQYF. The CDR3 nucleotides read TGTGCCAGCAGCGGAAGAGGTGGAGATACGCAGTATTTT. The rearrangement uses TRBV9 and TRBJ2-3; D gene ambiguous. The germline V gene encodes CDR1 SGDLS and CDR2 YYNGEE. The CDR3 length is 13 residues. The ends were cut back, 3 bases at V and 5 bases at J, with 10 bases in the middle.

The rearrangement links TRBV6-5 to TRBJ2-3, with a weak D call TRBD2 (6 bases). The CDR3 length is 14 residues. With 5 bases removed from V and 4 bases from J, the gap between germline ends came to 13 bases. Germline CDR1 and CDR2: MNHEY and SVGAGI. The CDR3 protein is CASSPTRNPDTQYF. CDR3 DNA: TGTGCCAGCAGTCCGACTAGAAACCCAGATACGCAGTATTTT.

The V call is TRBV4-1, the J call TRBJ1-6; TRBD1 is a possible D gene (5 bases). The CDR3 sequence is 14 residues long. Germline-derived CDR1 and CDR2 are MGHRA and YSYEKL. Trimming shortened V by 8 bases and J by 7 bases, and 15 bases separated the two germline ends. The CDR3 reads CASGRDSGNSPLHF. Written as DNA, the CDR3 is TGCGCCAGCGGCCGGGACTCCGGGAATTCACCCCTCCACTTT.